This T cell receptor beta chain was obtained from a study of blood T cell repertoires in COVID-19. The CDR3 is 15 amino acids. The germline gives CDR1 SGHVS, CDR2 FQNEAQ. The V and J ends lost 5 bases and 4 bases respectively, with 17 bases between them. Method: immunoSEQ multiplex PCR; TCRdb's copy keeps in-frame clones and lacks some. Of roughly 250,000 clones in the sample, 75% to 95% were seen once. Sequenced sample: PBMCs or T cells enriched from blood (not recorded which). This sequence joins TRBV7-8 and TRBJ1-1; no clear D. This TCR was recovered from a young woman who had recovered from COVID-19. CDR3 protein: CASSPPRDLPTEAFF. The CDR3 bases are TGTGCCAGCAGCCCACCCAGAGACTTACCCACTGAAGCTTTCTTT.